This is a list of T cell receptor beta chains from one sample in a study of cytomegalovirus exposure and HLA in healthy donors. Sequencing used immunoSEQ multiplex PCR; TCRdb keeps in-frame clones, though not all of them. The table has tens of thousands of clones, almost 85% seen once. The sample was PBMCs. The receptors come from a man between 18 and 35 years old in good health and CMV-seronegative. Each CDR3 is given with its conserved first and last residue. The D gene is left open where the match is weak. The listing skips clone size in some rows; elsewhere it reads once, few, many or a size class.

j_gene,v_gene,d_gene,abundance,CDR3aa,CDR3nt
TRBJ1-1,TRBV4-3,TRBD1,.,CASSRTGLGTEAFF,TGCGCCAGCAGTCGGACAGGGCTGGGCACTGAAGCTTTCTTT
TRBJ2-3,TRBV30,.,few,CAWSGLGDTQYF,TGTGCCTGGAGTGGCCTCGGGGATACGCAGTATTTT
TRBJ2-7,TRBV28,TRBD2,.,CASSLRGFLGEQYF,TGTGCCAGCAGCCTGCGGGGGTTCTTGGGAGAGCAGTACTTC
TRBJ1-2,TRBV30,.,.,CAWSVPRGAYGYTF,TGTGCCTGGAGTGTACCCAGGGGCGCCTATGGCTACACCTTC
TRBJ1-3,TRBV6-5,.,.,CASSLYRPGGNTIYF,TGTGCCAGCAGTCTATACCGCCCGGGGGGAAACACCATATATTTT
TRBJ1-2,TRBV5-5,TRBD1,.,CASSLGTGGWGYTF,TGTGCCAGCAGCTTGGGGACAGGGGGCTGGGGCTACACCTTC
TRBJ2-5,TRBV5-5,.,.,CASSLAAGQETQYF,TGTGCCAGCAGCTTGGCGGCAGGGCAAGAGACCCAGTACTTC
TRBJ2-7,TRBV6-1,.,.,CASISYRDEQYF,TGTGCCAGCATTTCATACAGGGACGAGCAGTACTTC
TRBJ1-5,TRBV7-2,.,.,CASSLMAPGRRLFQPQHF,TGTGCCAGCAGCTTAATGGCCCCAGGGCGACGTCTATTTCAGCCCCAGCATTTT
TRBJ2-7,TRBV18,.,.,CASSPRGVGGSYEQYF,TGTGCCAGCTCACCCAGGGGGGTAGGTGGCTCCTACGAGCAGTACTTC
TRBJ2-1,TRBV27,TRBD2,.,CASSSPSRGRAHNEQFF,TGTGCCAGCAGTTCCCCTTCCCGGGGGAGGGCCCACAATGAGCAGTTCTTC
TRBJ1-4,TRBV5-1,.,.,CASSPTATNEKLFF,TGCGCCAGCAGCCCGACAGCGACTAATGAAAAACTGTTTTTT
TRBJ2-5,TRBV18,TRBD2,.,CASSAGTSGEETQYF,TGTGCCAGCTCAGCCGGGACTAGCGGGGAAGAGACCCAGTACTTC
TRBJ1-2,TRBV19,.,.,CASTRGGSYGYTF,TGTGCCAGTACCCGGGGGGGATCCTATGGCTACACCTTC
TRBJ2-7,TRBV20-1,.,once,CSARGPYEQYF,TGCAGTGCTAGAGGGCCCTACGAGCAGTACTTC
TRBJ1-5,TRBV2,.,.,CASSDDRRNQPQHF,TGTGCCAGCAGTGACGACAGACGCAATCAGCCCCAGCATTTT
TRBJ2-7,TRBV7-2,.,.,CAAARGLSSYEQYF,TGTGCCGCAGCCAGGGGCCTTAGCTCCTACGAGCAGTACTTC
TRBJ1-5,TRBV5-5,TRBD1,few,CASSQTGVSNQPQHF,TGTGCCAGCAGCCAGACAGGGGTTAGCAATCAGCCCCAGCATTTT
TRBJ2-1,TRBV5-1,TRBD1,.,CASSSADRGSYNEQFF,TGCGCCAGCAGCTCGGCGGACAGGGGCTCCTACAATGAGCAGTTCTTC
TRBJ2-7,TRBV19,TRBD1,.,CASSPGTGQLYEQYF,TGTGCCAGTAGTCCCGGGACAGGACAGCTTTACGAGCAGTACTTC
TRBJ1-2,TRBV16,TRBD1,.,CASARRTPGQGARDYGYTF,TGTGCCAGCGCACGACGCACCCCGGGACAGGGGGCTAGGGACTATGGCTACACCTTC
TRBJ1-1,TRBV6-4,.,few,CASSDHRTERNTEAFF,TGTGCCAGCAGTGACCATCGGACAGAAAGAAACACTGAAGCTTTCTTT
TRBJ2-4,TRBV11-2,TRBD1,.,CASSPRTGRTNIQYF,TGTGCCAGCAGCCCGAGGACAGGGAGGACAAACATTCAGTACTTC
TRBJ2-2,TRBV7-6,TRBD1,.,CATKGQGGPGELFF,TGTGCCACCAAGGGACAGGGGGGACCCGGGGAGCTGTTTTTT
TRBJ2-7,TRBV10-3,.,.,CAISGVAAYEQYF,TGTGCCATCAGTGGAGTTGCCGCCTACGAGCAGTACTTC
TRBJ2-6,TRBV5-1,.,.,CASSPGPGANVLTF,TGCGCCAGCAGCCCAGGGCCTGGGGCCAACGTCCTGACTTTC
TRBJ1-3,TRBV5-5,.,.,CASSSGFSGSGNTIYF,TGTGCCAGCAGCTCGGGGTTCTCGGGCTCTGGAAACACCATATATTTT
TRBJ2-7,TRBV10-3,.,.,CAISSQPYEQYF,TGTGCCATCAGTTCACAGCCCTACGAGCAGTACTTC
TRBJ2-3,TRBV13,.,.,CASSLGGLPDTQYF,TGTGCCAGCAGCTTGGGCGGGTTGCCAGATACGCAGTATTTT
TRBJ2-1,TRBV2,TRBD2,.,CASRSGLADYNEQFF,TGTGCCAGCAGATCGGGACTAGCGGACTACAATGAGCAGTTCTTC
TRBJ2-3,TRBV28,.,.,CASQESTDTQYF,TGTGCCAGCCAAGAGAGCACAGATACGCAGTATTTT
TRBJ1-1,TRBV10-3,.,.,CAISVHTVADSTEAFF,TGTGCCATCAGTGTTCATACCGTCGCGGACAGCACTGAAGCTTTCTTT